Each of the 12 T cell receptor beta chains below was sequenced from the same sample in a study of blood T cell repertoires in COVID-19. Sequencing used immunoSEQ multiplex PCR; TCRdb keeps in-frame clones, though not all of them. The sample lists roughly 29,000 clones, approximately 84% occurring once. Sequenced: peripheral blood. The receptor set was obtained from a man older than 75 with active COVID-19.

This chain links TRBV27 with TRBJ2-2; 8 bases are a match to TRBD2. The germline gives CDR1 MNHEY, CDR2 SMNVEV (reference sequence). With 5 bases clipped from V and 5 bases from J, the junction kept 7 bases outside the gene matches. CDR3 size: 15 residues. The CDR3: CASSPKRGQTGELFF. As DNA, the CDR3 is TGTGCCAGCAGTCCTAAGCGGGGGCAAACCGGGGAGCTGTTTTTT.

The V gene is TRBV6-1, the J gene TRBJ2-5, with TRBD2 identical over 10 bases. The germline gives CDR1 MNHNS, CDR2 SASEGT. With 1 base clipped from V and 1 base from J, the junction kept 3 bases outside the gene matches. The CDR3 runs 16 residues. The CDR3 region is CASSEGVAGGQETQYF. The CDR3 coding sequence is TGTGCCAGCAGTGAAGGGGTAGCGGGGGGCCAAGAGACCCAGTACTTC.

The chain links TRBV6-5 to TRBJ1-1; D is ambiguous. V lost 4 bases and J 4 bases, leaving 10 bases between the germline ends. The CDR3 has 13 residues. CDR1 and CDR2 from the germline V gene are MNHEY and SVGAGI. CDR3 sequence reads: CASSWLPGTEAFF. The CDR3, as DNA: TGTGCCAGCAGTTGGCTCCCGGGCACTGAAGCTTTCTTT.

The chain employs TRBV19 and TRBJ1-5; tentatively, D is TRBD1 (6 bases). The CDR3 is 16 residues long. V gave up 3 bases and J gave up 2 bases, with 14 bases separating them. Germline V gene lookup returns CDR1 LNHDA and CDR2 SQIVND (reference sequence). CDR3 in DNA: TGTGCCAGTAGTATCCGAGGGGGGGGACGCAATCAGCCCCAGCATTTT. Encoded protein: CASSIRGGGRNQPQHF.

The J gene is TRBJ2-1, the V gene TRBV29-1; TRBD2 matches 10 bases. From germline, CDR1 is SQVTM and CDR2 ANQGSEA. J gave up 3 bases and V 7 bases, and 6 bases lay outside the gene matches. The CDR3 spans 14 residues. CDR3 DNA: TGCAGCGCCCGGACTAGCGGTTTCTACAATGAGCAGTTCTTC. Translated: CSARTSGFYNEQFF.

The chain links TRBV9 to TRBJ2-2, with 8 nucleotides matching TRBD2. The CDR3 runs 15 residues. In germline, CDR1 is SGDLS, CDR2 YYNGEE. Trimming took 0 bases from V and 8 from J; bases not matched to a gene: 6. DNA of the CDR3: TGTGCCAGCAGCGTAGCGTCGACTAGCGCGGGGGAGCTGTTTTTT. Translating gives CASSVASTSAGELFF. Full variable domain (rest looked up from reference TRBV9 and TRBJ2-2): DSGVTQTPKHLITATGQRVTLRCSPRSGDLSVYWYQQSLDQGLQFLIQYYNGEERAKGNILERFSAQQFPDLHSELNLSSLELGDSALYFCASSVASTSAGELFFGEGSRLTVL.

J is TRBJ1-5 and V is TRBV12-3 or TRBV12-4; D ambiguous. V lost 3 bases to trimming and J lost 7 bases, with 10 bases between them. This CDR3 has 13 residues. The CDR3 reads CASSFRELQPQHF. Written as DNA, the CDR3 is TGTGCCAGCAGTTTTCGGGAGCTCCAGCCCCAGCATTTT.

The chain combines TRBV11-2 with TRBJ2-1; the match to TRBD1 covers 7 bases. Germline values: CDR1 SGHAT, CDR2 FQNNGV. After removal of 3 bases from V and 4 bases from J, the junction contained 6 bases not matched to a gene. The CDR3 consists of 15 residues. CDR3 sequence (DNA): TGTGCCAGCAGCTTGAGGGGACAGACGTACAATGAGCAGTTCTTC. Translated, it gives CASSLRGQTYNEQFF. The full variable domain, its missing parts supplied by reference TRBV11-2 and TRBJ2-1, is EAGVAQSPRYKIIEKRQSVAFWCNPISGHATLYWYQQILGQGPKLLIQFQNNGVVDDSQLPKDRFSAERLKGVDSTLKIQPAKLEDSAVYLCASSLRGQTYNEQFFGPGTRLTVL.

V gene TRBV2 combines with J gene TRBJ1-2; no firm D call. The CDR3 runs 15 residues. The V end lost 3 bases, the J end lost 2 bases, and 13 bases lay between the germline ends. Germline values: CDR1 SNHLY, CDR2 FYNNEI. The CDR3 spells CASSDSLAGNYGYTF. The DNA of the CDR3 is TGTGCCAGCAGTGATTCCTTAGCGGGAAACTATGGCTACACCTTC.

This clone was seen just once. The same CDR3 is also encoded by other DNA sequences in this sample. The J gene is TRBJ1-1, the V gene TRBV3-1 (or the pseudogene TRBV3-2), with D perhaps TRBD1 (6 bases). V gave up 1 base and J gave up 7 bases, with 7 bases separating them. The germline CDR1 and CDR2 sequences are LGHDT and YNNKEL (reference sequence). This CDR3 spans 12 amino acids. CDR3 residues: CASSQADSEAFF. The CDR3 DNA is TGTGCCAGCAGCCAAGCGGACAGTGAAGCTTTCTTT.

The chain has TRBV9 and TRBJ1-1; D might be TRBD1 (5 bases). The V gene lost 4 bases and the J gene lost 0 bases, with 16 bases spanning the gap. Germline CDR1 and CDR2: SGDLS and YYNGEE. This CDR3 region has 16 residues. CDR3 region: CASSPGNPDLNTEAFF. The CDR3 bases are TGTGCCAGCAGCCCAGGGAATCCGGACCTGAACACTGAAGCTTTCTTT.

The CDR3 spells CASSLTAAEVGYTF. The CDR3 nucleotides read TGCGCCAGCAGCTTAACGGCCGCGGAGGTTGGCTACACCTTC. The rearrangement uses TRBV5-1 and TRBJ1-2; no reliable D call. V lost 2 bases to trimming and J lost 7 bases, with 15 bases between them. The CDR3 runs 14 residues. From germline, CDR1 is SGHRS and CDR2 YFSETQ.